The TCR beta chain under discussion was sequenced for a study of blood T cell repertoires in COVID-19. Turning to the study itself: Samples taken during acute and convalescent COVID-19 were collected in the United States, Italy and Spain. In each case, the material was cDNA or gDNA derived from T cells, B-cell-depleted T cells, or PBMCs.

Per the original methods: Reference gene primer amplification yielded estimated nucleated cell counts. The data were produced by immunoSEQ multiplex PCR, yet TCRdb's version contains in-frame clones alone and is incomplete. V, J and clone size derive from that table, while D and trimming were established from the DNA sequence. The profile shows some 250,000 clones, more than 75% of them singletons. The CDR3 consists of 15 residues. The V and J ends lost 0 bases and 3 bases respectively, with 12 bases between them. Germline V gene data show CDR1 as SGHKS and CDR2 as YYEKEE (reference sequence). The specimen sequenced was peripheral blood. The chain uses TRBV5-5 and TRBJ1-2; the D is unclear. This clonotype was obtained from a man of 80 years or more with acute or convalescent COVID-19. CDR3 loop: CASSLGRRQDYGYTF. The CDR3 DNA reads as TGTGCCAGCAGCTTGGGGAGGCGTCAGGACTATGGCTACACCTTC.